This TCR beta chain was sequenced in a study of OX40 agonist ivuxolimab in advanced cancers. Comments on this clone: Distinct nucleotide sequences in the sample also encode this CDR3.

Blood draws occurred at baseline, cycle 4 day 1, and cycle 7 day 1. The CDR3 runs 12 residues. Germline CDR1 is SNHLY and CDR2 is FYNNEI. V was shortened by 3 bases and J by 1 base, with 3 bases between the two germline ends. Method: immunoSEQ multiplex PCR; TCRdb's copy keeps in-frame clones and lacks some. The repertoire includes around 67,000 clones, roughly 84% of them detected once, and under 2.5% sits in the top ten. The chain couples TRBV2 to TRBJ1-1; D gene unclear. The origin of this receptor is an adult with an advanced solid tumor such as melanoma, head and neck, liver or kidney cancer. Sequenced here: CD4+ or CD8+ T cells sorted from blood, sampled in a trial of the OX40 agonist ivuxolimab. The CDR3 protein is CASSEGNTEAFF. The CDR3 DNA reads as TGTGCCAGCAGTGAGGGGAACACTGAAGCTTTCTTT.